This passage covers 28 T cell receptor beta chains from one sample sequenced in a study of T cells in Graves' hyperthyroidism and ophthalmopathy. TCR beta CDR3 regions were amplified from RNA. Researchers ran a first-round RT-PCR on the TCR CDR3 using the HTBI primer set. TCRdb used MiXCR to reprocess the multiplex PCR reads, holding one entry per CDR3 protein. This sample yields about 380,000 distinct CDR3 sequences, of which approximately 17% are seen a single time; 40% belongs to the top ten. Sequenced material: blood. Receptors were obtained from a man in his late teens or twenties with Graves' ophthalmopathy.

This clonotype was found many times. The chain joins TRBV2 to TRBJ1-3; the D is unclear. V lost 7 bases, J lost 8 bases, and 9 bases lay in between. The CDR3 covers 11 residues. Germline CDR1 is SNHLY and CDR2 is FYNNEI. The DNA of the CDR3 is TGTGCCAGCACTCCGACGGACACCATATATTTT. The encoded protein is CASTPTDTIYF. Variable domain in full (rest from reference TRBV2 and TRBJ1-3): EPEVTQTPSHQVTQMGQEVILRCVPISNHLYFYWYRQILGQKVEFLVSFYNNEISEKSEIFDDQFSVERPDGSNFTLKIRSTKLEDSAMYFCASTPTDTIYFGEGSWLTVV.

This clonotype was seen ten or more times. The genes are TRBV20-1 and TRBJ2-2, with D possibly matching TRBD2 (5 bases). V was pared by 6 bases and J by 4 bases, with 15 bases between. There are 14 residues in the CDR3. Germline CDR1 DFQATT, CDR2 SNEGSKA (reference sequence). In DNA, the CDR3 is TGCAGTGCACCGCGTCCGGGGTTCACCGGGGAGCTGTTTTTT. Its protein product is CSAPRPGFTGELFF.

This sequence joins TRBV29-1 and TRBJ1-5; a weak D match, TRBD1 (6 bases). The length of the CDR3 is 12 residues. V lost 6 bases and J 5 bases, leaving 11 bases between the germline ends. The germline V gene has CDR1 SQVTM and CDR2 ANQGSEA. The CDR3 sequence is CSVADSDQPQHF. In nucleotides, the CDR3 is TGCAGCGTGGCGGACAGTGATCAGCCCCAGCATTTT.

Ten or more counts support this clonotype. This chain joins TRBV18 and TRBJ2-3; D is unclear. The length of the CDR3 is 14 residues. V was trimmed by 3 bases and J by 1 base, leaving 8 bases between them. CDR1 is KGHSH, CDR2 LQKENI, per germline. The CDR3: CASSPNTRTDTQYF. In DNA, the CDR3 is TGTGCCAGCTCACCGAACACCCGCACAGATACGCAGTATTTT.

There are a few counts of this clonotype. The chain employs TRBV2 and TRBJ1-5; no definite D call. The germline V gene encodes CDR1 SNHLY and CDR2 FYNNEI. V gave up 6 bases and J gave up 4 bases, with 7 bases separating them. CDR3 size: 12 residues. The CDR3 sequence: CASRENNQPQHF. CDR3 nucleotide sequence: TGTGCCAGCAGAGAGAATAATCAGCCCCAGCATTTT.

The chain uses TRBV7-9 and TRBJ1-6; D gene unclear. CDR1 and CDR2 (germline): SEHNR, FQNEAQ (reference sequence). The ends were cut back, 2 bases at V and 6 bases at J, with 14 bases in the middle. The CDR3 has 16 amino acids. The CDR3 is CASSLSAGAPNSPLHF. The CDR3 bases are TGTGCCAGCAGCTTATCCGCAGGCGCACCTAATTCACCCCTCCACTTT.

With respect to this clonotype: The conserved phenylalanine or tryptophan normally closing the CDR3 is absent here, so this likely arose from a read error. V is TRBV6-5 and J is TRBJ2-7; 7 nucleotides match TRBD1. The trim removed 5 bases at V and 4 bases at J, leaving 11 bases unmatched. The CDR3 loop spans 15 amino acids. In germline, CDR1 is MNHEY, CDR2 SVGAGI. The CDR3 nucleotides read TGTGCCAGCAGTCACCCGGGACAGAGGACTTACGAGCAGTACCTC. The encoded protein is CASSHPGQRTYEQYL.

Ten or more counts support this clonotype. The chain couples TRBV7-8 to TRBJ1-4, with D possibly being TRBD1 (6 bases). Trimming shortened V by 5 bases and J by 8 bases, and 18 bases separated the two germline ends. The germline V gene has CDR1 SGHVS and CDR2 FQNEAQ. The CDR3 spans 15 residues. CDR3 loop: CASSLRRGGEEKLFF. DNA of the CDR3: TGTGCCAGCAGCCTCAGAAGAGGGGGGGAGGAAAAACTGTTTTTT.

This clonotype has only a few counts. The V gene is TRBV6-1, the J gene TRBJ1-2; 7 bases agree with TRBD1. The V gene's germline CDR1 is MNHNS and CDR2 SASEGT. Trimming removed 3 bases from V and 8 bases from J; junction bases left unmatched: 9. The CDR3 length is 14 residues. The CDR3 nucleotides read TGTGCCAGCAGTGAGGGCCAGGGGGAAAAAGGCTACACCTTC. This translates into CASSEGQGEKGYTF.

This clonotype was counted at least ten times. The CDR3 coding sequence is TGTGCCACCAGTGCCCAGGGTTCGAACACTGAAGCTTTCTTT. It yields the protein CATSAQGSNTEAFF. V is TRBV24-1 and J is TRBJ1-1; D perhaps matches TRBD1 (5 bases). The CDR3 runs to 14 residues. Looked up from germline, CDR1 is KGHDR and CDR2 is SFDVKD. Trimming cost V 5 bases and J 1 base, with 10 bases left between them.

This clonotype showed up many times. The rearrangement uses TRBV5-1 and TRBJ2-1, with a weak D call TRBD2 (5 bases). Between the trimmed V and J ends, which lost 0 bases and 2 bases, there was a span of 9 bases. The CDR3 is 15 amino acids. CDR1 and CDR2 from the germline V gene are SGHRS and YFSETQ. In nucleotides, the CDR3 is TGCGCCAGCAGCTTGGTCCGGGATCCCTACAATGAGCAGTTCTTC. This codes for CASSLVRDPYNEQFF. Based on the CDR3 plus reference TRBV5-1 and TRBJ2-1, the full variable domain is KAGVTQTPRYLIKTRGQQVTLSCSPISGHRSVSWYQQTPGQGLQFLFEYFSETQRNKGNFPGRFSGRQFSNSRSEMNVSTLELGDSALYLCASSLVRDPYNEQFFGPGTRLTVL.

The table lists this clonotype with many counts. CDR3 protein: CSARWDYTEAFF. CDR3 coding DNA: TGCAGTGCCCGCTGGGATTACACTGAAGCTTTCTTT. This chain links TRBV20-1 with TRBJ1-1, with D hard to call. Germline lookup yields CDR1 DFQATT and CDR2 SNEGSKA (reference sequence). The V and J ends lost 6 bases and 3 bases respectively, with 11 bases between them. The CDR3 length is 12 residues.

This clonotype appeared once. The chain's CDR3 is CASSLDEWGRGNNEQFF. The CDR3 DNA reads TGTGCCAGCAGCTTAGATGAATGGGGGAGAGGGAACAATGAGCAGTTCTTC. The chain has TRBV11-2 and TRBJ2-1, with D perhaps assigned TRBD1 or TRBD2 (5 bases each). Germline V gives CDR1 SGHAT, CDR2 FQNNGV. Trimming left V 0 bases short and J 5 bases short, with 17 bases between. The CDR3 covers 17 residues.

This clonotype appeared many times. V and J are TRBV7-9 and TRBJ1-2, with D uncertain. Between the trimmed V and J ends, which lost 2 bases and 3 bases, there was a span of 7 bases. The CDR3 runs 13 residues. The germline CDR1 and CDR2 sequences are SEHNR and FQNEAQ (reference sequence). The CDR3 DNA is TGTGCCAGCAGCTTAATGGGAGACTATGGCTACACCTTC. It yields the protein CASSLMGDYGYTF.

CDR3 in DNA: TGTGCCAGCAGCCGCCGGGACGACGATACTCCAGATACGCAGTATTTT. Its protein product is CASSRRDDDTPDTQYF. V and J are TRBV13 and TRBJ2-3; perhaps D is TRBD1 or TRBD2 (5 bases each). V was pared by 5 bases and J by 4 bases, with 19 bases between. Germline V gene data show CDR1 as PRHDT and CDR2 as FYEKMQ (reference sequence). This CDR3 is built from 16 residues.

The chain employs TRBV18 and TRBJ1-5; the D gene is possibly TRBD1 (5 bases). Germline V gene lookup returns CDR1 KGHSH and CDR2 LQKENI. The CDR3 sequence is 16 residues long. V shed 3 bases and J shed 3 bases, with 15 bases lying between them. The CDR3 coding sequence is TGTGCCAGCTCACCCGCCGGGGGGACGGACAATCAGCCCCAGCATTTT. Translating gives CASSPAGGTDNQPQHF. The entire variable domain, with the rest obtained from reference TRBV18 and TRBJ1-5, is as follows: NAGVMQNPRHLVRRRGQEARLRCSPMKGHSHVYWYRQLPEEGLKFMVYLQKENIIDESGMPKERFSAEFPKEGPSILRIQQVVRGDSAAYFCASSPAGGTDNQPQHFGDGTRLSIL.

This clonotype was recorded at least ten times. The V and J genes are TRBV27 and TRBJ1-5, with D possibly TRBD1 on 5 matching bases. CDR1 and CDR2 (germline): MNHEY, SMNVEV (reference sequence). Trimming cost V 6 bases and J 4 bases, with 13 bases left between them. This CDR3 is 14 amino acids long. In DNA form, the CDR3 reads TGTGCCAGCAGGGCCTCTGGGGGGAATCAGCCCCAGCATTTT. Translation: CASRASGGNQPQHF.

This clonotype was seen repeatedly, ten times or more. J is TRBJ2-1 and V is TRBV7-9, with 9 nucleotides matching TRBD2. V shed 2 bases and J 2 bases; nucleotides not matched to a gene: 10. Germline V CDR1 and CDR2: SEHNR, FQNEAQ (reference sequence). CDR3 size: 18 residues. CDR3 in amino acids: CASSLIGLAGLTYNEQFF. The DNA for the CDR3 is TGTGCCAGCAGCTTAATAGGGCTAGCGGGACTTACCTACAATGAGCAGTTCTTC.

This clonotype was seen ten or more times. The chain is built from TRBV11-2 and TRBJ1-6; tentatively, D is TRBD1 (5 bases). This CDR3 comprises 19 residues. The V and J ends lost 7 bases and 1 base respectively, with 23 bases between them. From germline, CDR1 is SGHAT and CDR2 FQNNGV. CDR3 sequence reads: CASTPGLAGGASYNSPLHF. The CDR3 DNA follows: TGTGCCAGCACCCCGGGGCTGGCGGGTGGGGCTTCCTATAATTCACCCCTCCACTTT.

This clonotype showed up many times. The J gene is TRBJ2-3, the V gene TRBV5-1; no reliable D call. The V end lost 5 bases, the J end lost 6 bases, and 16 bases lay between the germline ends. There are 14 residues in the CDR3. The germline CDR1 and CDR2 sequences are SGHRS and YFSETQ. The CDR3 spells CASSSDTGPDTQYF. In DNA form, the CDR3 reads TGCGCCAGCAGTTCTGACACGGGCCCCGATACGCAGTATTTT.

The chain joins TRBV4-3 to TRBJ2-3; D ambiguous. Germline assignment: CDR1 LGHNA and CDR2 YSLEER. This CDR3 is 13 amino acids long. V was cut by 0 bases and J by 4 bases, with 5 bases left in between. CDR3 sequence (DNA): TGCGCCAGCAGCCAAGAAGGACCAGATACGCAGTATTTT. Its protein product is CASSQEGPDTQYF.

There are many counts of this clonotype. This CDR3 reads CASSQGTPTDTQYF. The CDR3 DNA sequence: TGTGCCAGCAGTCAGGGGACTCCCACAGATACGCAGTATTTT. V gene TRBV12-3 or TRBV12-4 combines with J gene TRBJ2-3, with D perhaps given as TRBD1 or TRBD2 (6 bases each). The V and J ends lost 5 bases and 2 bases respectively, with 11 bases between them. The CDR3 runs to 14 residues.

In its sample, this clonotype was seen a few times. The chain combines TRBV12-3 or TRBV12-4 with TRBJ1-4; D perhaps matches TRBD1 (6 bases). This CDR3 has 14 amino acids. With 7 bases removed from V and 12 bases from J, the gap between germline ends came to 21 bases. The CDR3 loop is CASNSGGPGGELFF. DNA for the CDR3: TGTGCCAGCAACTCGGGGGGCCCCGGGGGGGAACTGTTTTTT.

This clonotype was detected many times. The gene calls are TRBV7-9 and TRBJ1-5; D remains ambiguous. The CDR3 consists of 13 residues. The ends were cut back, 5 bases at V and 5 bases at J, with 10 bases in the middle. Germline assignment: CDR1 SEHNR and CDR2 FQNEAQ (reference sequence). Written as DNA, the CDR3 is TGTGCCAGCAGCCCGACCGAATATCAGCCCCAGCATTTT. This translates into CASSPTEYQPQHF.

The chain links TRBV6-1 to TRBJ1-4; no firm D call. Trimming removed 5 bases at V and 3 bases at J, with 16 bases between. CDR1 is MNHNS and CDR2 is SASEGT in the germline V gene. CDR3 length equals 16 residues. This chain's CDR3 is CASSRGSGLANEKLFF. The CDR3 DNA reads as TGTGCCAGCAGTCGTGGGTCTGGCTTGGCTAATGAAAAACTGTTTTTT.

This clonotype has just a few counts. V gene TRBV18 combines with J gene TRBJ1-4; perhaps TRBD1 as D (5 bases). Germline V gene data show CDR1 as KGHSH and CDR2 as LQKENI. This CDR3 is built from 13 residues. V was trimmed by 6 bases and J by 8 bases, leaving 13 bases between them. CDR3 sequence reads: CASSRRVGEKLFF. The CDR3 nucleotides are TGTGCCAGCTCGCGCAGGGTTGGGGAAAAACTGTTTTTT. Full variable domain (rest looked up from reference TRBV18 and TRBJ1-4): NAGVMQNPRHLVRRRGQEARLRCSPMKGHSHVYWYRQLPEEGLKFMVYLQKENIIDESGMPKERFSAEFPKEGPSILRIQQVVRGDSAAYFCASSRRVGEKLFFGSGTQLSVL.

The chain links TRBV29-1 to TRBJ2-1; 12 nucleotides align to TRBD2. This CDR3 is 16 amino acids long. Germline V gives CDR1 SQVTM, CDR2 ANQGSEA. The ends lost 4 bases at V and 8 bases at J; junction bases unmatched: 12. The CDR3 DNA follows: TGCAGCGTTGGCGCTAGCGGGGGGGTCTTATTCTATGAGCAGTTCTTC. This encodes CSVGASGGVLFYEQFF.

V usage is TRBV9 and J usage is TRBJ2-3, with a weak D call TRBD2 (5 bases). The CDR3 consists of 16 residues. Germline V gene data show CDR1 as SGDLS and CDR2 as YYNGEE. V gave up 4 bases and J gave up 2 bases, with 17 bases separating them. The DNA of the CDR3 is TGTGCCAGCAGCCCCTCAACTAGGGTGGCCACAGATACGCAGTATTTT. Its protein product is CASSPSTRVATDTQYF.